These 22 T cell receptor beta chains came from one sample sequenced in a study of blood T cells in healthy people across ages. With a J-beta primer mix and a sample-barcoded 5' primer, a second PCR ran about 6 to 11 cycles. Each CDR3 protein is one row after TCRdb ran MiXCR on the 5' RACE reads. The profile covers 600,000 or so distinct CDR3 sequences, with around 50% appearing a single time and roughly 24% taken by the ten largest. The sample consisted of blood. These receptors all stem from a man aged 80 or over in good health.

The chain joins TRBV5-1 to TRBJ2-2; TRBD1 agrees at 7 bases. V lost 4 bases to trimming and J lost 1 base; unmatched junction nucleotides: 4. The CDR3 has 15 amino acids. CDR1 is SGHRS, CDR2 YFSETQ, per germline. CDR3 sequence reads: CASSIRQGNTGELFF. CDR3 sequence (DNA): TGCGCCAGCAGCATACGACAGGGGAACACCGGGGAGCTGTTTTTT. The whole variable domain, filled in from reference TRBV5-1 and TRBJ2-2, reads KAGVTQTPRYLIKTRGQQVTLSCSPISGHRSVSWYQQTPGQGLQFLFEYFSETQRNKGNFPGRFSGRQFSNSRSEMNVSTLELGDSALYLCASSIRQGNTGELFFGEGSRLTVL.

The J gene is TRBJ1-5, the V gene TRBV5-1; the match to TRBD1 covers 7 bases. Losses at the gene ends were 4 bases for V and 5 bases for J; bases not matched to a gene: 3. CDR1 is SGHRS, CDR2 YFSETQ, per germline. CDR3 size: 13 residues. The CDR3, as DNA: TGCGCCAGCAGCCCGACAGGGTATCAGCCCCAGCATTTT. Translated: CASSPTGYQPQHF.

V is TRBV2 and J is TRBJ2-4; 9 bases are a match to TRBD2. V trimming: 8 bases; J trimming: 6 bases; junction bases outside the gene matches: 11. The CDR3 is 15 residues long. Germline CDR1 is SNHLY and CDR2 is FYNNEI. CDR3 in DNA: TGTGCCAGCCTTCGGGCAGCGGGAGGACGAAACATTCAGTACTTC. It yields the protein CASLRAAGGRNIQYF.

The rearrangement uses TRBV28 and TRBJ2-5; 8 bases line up with TRBD1. The J call is in doubt because the DNA end fits TRBJ2-7 better. Germline loops: CDR1 MDHEN, CDR2 SYDVKM. The CDR3 is 13 residues long. CDR3 DNA: TGTGCCAGCACTCCGACAGGGGACTACGAGCAGTACTTC. It codes for CASTPTGDYEQYF.

Worth noting for this clonotype: The junction departs from germline at one end; a sequencing error may be responsible. This chain uses TRBV9 with TRBJ2-3, with TRBD2 identical over 11 bases. The germline CDR1 and CDR2 sequences are SGDLS and YYNGEE. The CDR3 covers 14 residues. The CDR3 here is CVSSVAGGDYTQYF. CDR3 sequence (DNA): TGTGTCAGCAGCGTAGCGGGGGGGGATTATACGCAGTATTTT. Full variable domain (outside the CDR3, taken from reference TRBV9 and TRBJ2-3): DSGVTQTPKHLITATGQRVTLRCSPRSGDLSVYWYQQSLDQGLQFLIQYYNGEERAKGNILERFSAQQFPDLHSELNLSSLELGDSALYFCVSSVAGGDYTQYFGPGTRLTVL.

Many counts were recorded for this clonotype. The rearrangement joins TRBV6-5 to TRBJ2-7; the D gene could be TRBD1 or TRBD2 (5 bases each). This CDR3 contains 14 residues. The ends were cut back, 6 bases at V and 2 bases at J, with 14 bases in the middle. The germline V gene has CDR1 MNHEY and CDR2 SVGAGI. CDR3 amino acids: CASRLGTAAYEQYF. In nucleotides, the CDR3 is TGTGCCAGCAGACTTGGGACCGCGGCCTACGAGCAGTACTTC.

The chain joins TRBV7-2 to TRBJ2-1; 7 bases line up with TRBD2. The CDR3 consists of 15 residues. V lost 3 bases to trimming and J lost 2 bases; unmatched junction nucleotides: 4. Germline CDR1 and CDR2: SGHTA and FQGNSA. The chain's CDR3 is CASSLSLAAYNEQFF. CDR3 nucleotides: TGTGCCAGCAGCTTGTCTCTAGCGGCCTACAATGAGCAGTTCTTC.

This rearrangement joins TRBV4-2 to TRBJ1-5; 8 bases are shared with TRBD1. Trimming cost V 0 bases and J 2 bases; bases outside gene matches: 6. The CDR3 totals 17 residues. CDR1 and CDR2 (germline): LGHNA, YNFKEQ. The CDR3, as DNA: TGTGCCAGCAGCCAAGATTTAGGGGGACAGGGCAATCAGCCCCAGCATTTT. Its protein product is CASSQDLGGQGNQPQHF.

About this clonotype: The junction shows a germline mismatch at one end, possibly a read error. The CDR3, as DNA: TGTGCCTTCAGTGAGTCGAACCCTAGCTACGATGAGCAGTTCTTC. Its protein is CAFSESNPSYDEQFF. The chain recombines TRBV10-3 with TRBJ2-1; TRBD2 might be the D (5 bases). CDR1 and CDR2 from the germline V gene are ENHRY and SYGVKD. This CDR3 is 15 amino acids long.

The chain carries TRBV27 and TRBJ1-5; perhaps TRBD1 as D (6 bases). CDR1 and CDR2 (germline): MNHEY, SMNVEV (reference sequence). V was cut by 9 bases and J by 0 bases, with 21 bases left in between. There are 17 residues in the CDR3. The chain's CDR3 is CASSTLVGQDSNQPQHF. The CDR3, as DNA: TGTGCCAGTTCTACTTTAGTGGGACAAGATAGCAATCAGCCCCAGCATTTT.

This clonotype was seen once. The chain couples TRBV14 to TRBJ1-6; 8 bases are a match to TRBD1. CDR3 length: 14 residues. CDR1 and CDR2 (germline): SGHDN, FVKESK. J was trimmed by 10 bases and V by 7 bases; bases with no gene match: 9. The CDR3, as DNA: TGTGCCAGCAACTCCGCGACAGGGGCCTCACCCCTCCACTTT. It codes for CASNSATGASPLHF.

The chain employs TRBV5-1 and TRBJ2-1, with 13 bases fitting TRBD2. CDR1 is SGHRS, CDR2 YFSETQ, per germline. V trimming: 4 bases; J trimming: 5 bases; junction bases outside the gene matches: 6. This CDR3 spans 16 amino acids. The CDR3 sequence is CASSHGLAGVNNEQFF. CDR3 coding DNA: TGCGCCAGCAGCCACGGACTAGCGGGGGTCAACAATGAGCAGTTCTTC.

V and J are TRBV20-1 and TRBJ2-4; D is unclear. CDR3 size: 11 residues. Germline loops: CDR1 DFQATT, CDR2 SNEGSKA (reference sequence). V was trimmed by 7 bases and J by 3 bases, leaving 7 bases between them. The CDR3 spells CSGWVKNIQYF. The CDR3 DNA follows: TGCAGTGGGTGGGTCAAAAACATTCAGTACTTC.

This clonotype was found a few times. The chain uses TRBV7-6 and TRBJ2-3; TRBD1 matches at 9 bases. CDR1 and CDR2 (germline): SGHVS, FNYEAQ. This CDR3 has 17 amino acids. The V and J ends lost 4 bases and 4 bases, in that order; junction bases with no gene match: 12. CDR3: CASSSFFDRGRADTQYF. The CDR3 DNA reads TGTGCCAGCAGCTCCTTTTTCGACAGGGGGAGGGCAGATACGCAGTATTTT.

V usage is TRBV9 and J usage is TRBJ2-1, with TRBD1 identical over 8 bases. The V gene's germline CDR1 is SGDLS and CDR2 YYNGEE. The CDR3 runs to 17 residues. V trimming: 3 bases; J trimming: 2 bases; junction bases outside the gene matches: 10. The CDR3 loop reads CASSGSGGQAAYNEQFF. The CDR3 region has the DNA TGTGCCAGCAGCGGCTCAGGGGGCCAAGCCGCCTACAATGAGCAGTTCTTC.

The chain combines TRBV6-2 or TRBV6-3 with TRBJ2-4, with TRBD1 matching 7 bases. This CDR3 has 13 amino acids. Unmatched junction bases numbered 5, after V lost 5 bases and J lost 7 bases. CDR1 and CDR2 from the germline V gene are MNHEY and SVGEGT. CDR3 in DNA: TGTGCCAGCAGTCAAATACAGGGGAACATTCAGTACTTC. Protein sequence: CASSQIQGNIQYF.

This clonotype was recorded a few times. One end of the junction fails to match germline, which may point to a read error. The rearrangement joins TRBV24-1 to TRBJ1-6; 7 positions match TRBD1. This CDR3 region has 17 residues. Germline V CDR1 and CDR2: KGHDR, SFDVKD. Here the CDR3 reads CATRRQGPSSYNSPLHF. CDR3 bases: TGTGCCACCAGGCGACAGGGTCCGAGCTCCTATAATTCGCCCCTCCACTTT.

The rearrangement links TRBV29-1 to TRBJ1-5; 8 bases align to TRBD1. The CDR3 loop spans 12 amino acids. Germline values: CDR1 SQVTM, CDR2 ANQGSEA. The V and J ends lost 7 bases and 9 bases, in that order; junction bases with no gene match: 8. The CDR3 DNA reads TGCAGCGCGGGACAGGCCGCAGGGCCCCAGCATTTT. As protein: CSAGQAAGPQHF.

The count of this clonotype is one. V is TRBV28 and J is TRBJ2-1; D not resolved. The CDR3 consists of 14 residues. Trimming shortened V by 4 bases and J by 5 bases, and 12 bases separated the two germline ends. Germline V gives CDR1 MDHEN, CDR2 SYDVKM. The CDR3 region is CASSSRRQNNEQFF. The CDR3 coding sequence is TGTGCCAGCAGTTCCAGGCGCCAAAACAATGAGCAGTTCTTC.

This clonotype was counted many times. The V call is TRBV7-2, the J call TRBJ2-3; D gene ambiguous. CDR1 and CDR2 from the germline V gene are SGHTA and FQGNSA. This CDR3 has 12 residues. V was cut by 2 bases and J by 6 bases, with 6 bases left in between. CDR3 protein: CASSLFRDTQYF. CDR3 DNA sequence: TGTGCCAGCAGCTTATTTCGGGATACGCAGTATTTT. The full variable domain, its missing parts supplied by reference TRBV7-2 and TRBJ2-3, is GAGVSQSPSNKVTEKGKDVELRCDPISGHTALYWYRQSLGQGLEFLIYFQGNSAPDKSGLPSDRFSAERTGGSVSTLTIQRTQQEDSAVYLCASSLFRDTQYFGPGTRLTVL.

The rearrangement uses TRBV9 and TRBJ2-1, with D possibly being TRBD2 (6 bases). CDR1 and CDR2 (germline): SGDLS, YYNGEE. V was pared by 0 bases and J by 4 bases, with 17 bases between. The CDR3 is 17 residues long. This chain's CDR3 is CASSVELVGGPYNEQFF. CDR3 nucleotide sequence: TGTGCCAGCAGCGTAGAACTAGTTGGAGGGCCATACAATGAGCAGTTCTTC.

This chain's CDR3 is CASKGFNYGYTF. In DNA form, the CDR3 reads TGTGCCAGCAAGGGGTTTAACTATGGCTACACCTTC. The chain combines TRBV3-1 with TRBJ1-2, with D tentatively TRBD1 (5 bases). Germline V gene sequence: CDR1 LGHDT, CDR2 YNNKEL (reference sequence). CDR3 length: 12 amino acids. The V end lost 7 bases, the J end lost 1 base, and 7 bases lay between the germline ends.